Below, 29 T cell receptor beta chains from the same sample are listed, as sequenced in a study of blood T cell repertoires in COVID-19. The repertoire was sequenced with immunoSEQ multiplex PCR; TCRdb's copy has only in-frame clones and lacks some. The sample contains hundreds of thousands of clones, roughly 90% of which appear only once. The sample comprised peripheral blood. These receptors came from a woman aged 70-85 years with COVID-19, enrolled during active disease.

V usage is TRBV5-6 and J usage is TRBJ1-2, with D perhaps TRBD1 (5 bases). CDR1 and CDR2 from the germline V gene are SGHDT and YYEEEE. The CDR3 spans 16 residues. Trimming took off 1 base at V and 4 bases at J, with 17 bases between the two ends. CDR3 sequence reads: CASSLPYRNQGYGYTF. Written as DNA, the CDR3 is TGTGCCAGCAGCTTGCCCTACAGGAACCAGGGCTATGGCTACACCTTC.

This clone was found once. The chain has TRBV12-3 or TRBV12-4 and TRBJ1-2; tentatively, D is TRBD1 (6 bases). V gave up 1 base and J gave up 8 bases, with 11 bases separating them. The CDR3 spans 13 residues. This chain's CDR3 is CASSLGGGWGYTF. The CDR3 DNA reads as TGTGCCAGCAGTTTAGGAGGGGGATGGGGCTACACCTTC.

V and J are TRBV5-1 and TRBJ1-3, with 7 bases identical to TRBD1. This CDR3 has 15 amino acids. V shed 4 bases and J 2 bases; nucleotides not matched to a gene: 6. Germline V gene data show CDR1 as SGHRS and CDR2 as YFSETQ. This CDR3 is CASSATGTAGNTIYF. The CDR3 DNA follows: TGCGCCAGCAGCGCGACAGGGACTGCTGGAAACACCATATATTTT.

The chain combines TRBV27 with TRBJ1-2; D is unclear. V lost 8 bases and J lost 7, with 20 bases in between. CDR3 size: 14 residues. Germline CDR1 and CDR2: MNHEY and SMNVEV (reference sequence). The CDR3, as DNA: TGTGCCAGCGGTTCGGTGGGCCAGCTGGTTGGCTACACCTTC. This encodes CASGSVGQLVGYTF.

V gene TRBV7-9 combines with J gene TRBJ2-2; TRBD1 matches at 10 bases. Looked up from germline, CDR1 is SEHNR and CDR2 is FQNEAQ (reference sequence). V shed 5 bases, J shed 7 bases, and the junction held 4 bases outside the gene matches. The CDR3 length is 14 residues. The CDR3 is CASSPTGGGGELFF. As DNA, the CDR3 is TGTGCCAGCAGCCCGACAGGGGGCGGCGGGGAGCTGTTTTTT.

The J gene is TRBJ1-2, the V gene TRBV4-1, with a weak D call TRBD1 (5 bases). The CDR3 sequence is 13 residues long. Trimming shortened V by 1 base and J by 5 bases, and 8 bases separated the two germline ends. Germline assignment: CDR1 MGHRA and CDR2 YSYEKL. The CDR3 DNA is TGCGCCAGCAGCCAAGGGGGGGAGTATGGCTACACCTTC. It codes for CASSQGGEYGYTF.

The chain uses TRBV10-3 and TRBJ2-2; D is unclear. V lost 4 bases and J 1 base, leaving 7 bases between the germline ends. The germline gives CDR1 ENHRY, CDR2 SYGVKD. This CDR3 contains 14 residues. The CDR3: CAISGHGNTGELFF. Written as DNA, the CDR3 is TGTGCCATCAGTGGACACGGGAACACCGGGGAGCTGTTTTTT.

The chain uses TRBV6-6 and TRBJ1-5; TRBD1 agrees at 7 bases. The CDR3 extends over 15 amino acids. Germline CDR1 MNHNY, CDR2 SVGAGI (reference sequence). With 6 bases clipped from V and 1 base from J, the junction kept 6 bases outside the gene matches. The CDR3 protein is CASRPPRGSNQPQHF. CDR3 sequence (DNA): TGTGCCAGCAGACCCCCCAGGGGGAGCAATCAGCCCCAGCATTTT.

The DNA of the CDR3 is TGTGCCAGCAGTCCCCCTGTGGGGGGAAAGGATGGCTACACCTTC. Its translation: CASSPPVGGKDGYTF. The chain carries TRBV28 and TRBJ1-2, with D possibly matching TRBD1 (5 bases). Germline-derived CDR1 and CDR2 are MDHEN and SYDVKM. V shed 5 bases and J shed 6 bases, with 19 bases lying between them. CDR3 size: 15 residues.

V is TRBV18 and J is TRBJ2-1; TRBD1 is a possible D gene (5 bases). CDR1 is KGHSH, CDR2 LQKENI, per germline. The CDR3 totals 15 residues. V lost 4 bases and J lost 1, with 11 bases in between. The CDR3 loop reads CASSQAGSSYNEQFF. DNA for the CDR3: TGTGCCAGCTCACAGGCAGGGTCGTCCTACAATGAGCAGTTCTTC.

The chain joins TRBV11-2 to TRBJ1-6, with D possibly matching TRBD1 (6 bases). Trimming took off 6 bases at V and 10 bases at J, with 13 bases between the two ends. CDR1 SGHAT and CDR2 FQNNGV come from the germline V gene. CDR3 length: 13 residues. The CDR3 DNA reads as TGTGCCAGCAGGGACAGTTCTGGCTCACCCCTCCACTTT. Its translation: CASRDSSGSPLHF.

For the CDR3, the DNA is TGTGCCAGCAGCTTGGGCAGGGCCTATGGCTACACCTTC. Amino acid sequence: CASSLGRAYGYTF. J is TRBJ1-2 and V is TRBV5-4; possibly TRBD1 for D (5 bases). The CDR3 sequence is 13 residues long. The germline V and J ends were trimmed by 0 bases and 4 bases, with 7 bases remaining between them. Germline V lookup: CDR1 SGHNT, CDR2 YYREEE (reference sequence).

V and J are TRBV28 and TRBJ1-4, with 7 positions matching TRBD1. This CDR3 contains 14 residues. The germline gives CDR1 MDHEN, CDR2 SYDVKM. V shed 3 bases and J 11 bases; nucleotides not matched to a gene: 9. The CDR3 spells CASSLGQGEAKLFF. CDR3 nucleotides: TGTGCCAGCAGTTTGGGGCAGGGGGAAGCCAAACTGTTTTTT. Drawing the rest from reference TRBV28 and TRBJ1-4, the complete variable domain is DVKVTQSSRYLVKRTGEKVFLECVQDMDHENMFWYRQDPGLGLRLIYFSYDVKMKEKGDIPEGYSVSREKKERFSLILESASTNQTSMYLCASSLGQGEAKLFFGSGTQLSVL.

CDR3 amino acids: CASSLGYRRSSGNTIYF. In DNA, the CDR3 is TGTGCCAGCAGCTTGGGTTACAGGCGAAGCTCTGGAAACACCATATATTTT. The V gene is TRBV11-3, the J gene TRBJ1-3, with D maybe TRBD1 (5 bases). Trimming shortened V by 3 bases and J by 0 bases, and 15 bases separated the two germline ends. Germline assignment: CDR1 SGHNT and CDR2 YENEEA. The CDR3 extends over 17 amino acids.

The chain combines TRBV3-1 (or the pseudogene TRBV3-2) with TRBJ2-1, with TRBD2 identical over 11 bases. J was trimmed by 2 bases and V by 6 bases; bases with no gene match: 15. CDR1 and CDR2 (germline): LGHDT, YNNKEL (reference sequence). This CDR3 has 19 residues. Here the CDR3 reads CASSPRVGSGGATYNEQFF. Written as DNA, the CDR3 is TGTGCCAGCAGTCCCCGCGTAGGTAGCGGGGGGGCCACCTACAATGAGCAGTTCTTC.

Only a few counts were recorded for this clone. CDR3 coding DNA: TGTGCTAGTGCCCGCTCGGGGGGGACTGAAGCTTTCTTT. It encodes CASARSGGTEAFF. The chain joins TRBV12-5 to TRBJ1-1; maybe TRBD1 (5 bases). This CDR3 contains 13 residues. Germline CDR1 LGHNT, CDR2 FRNRAP. Deletions cut 7 bases from V and 5 bases from J, with 14 bases between.

A single count supports this clone. The chain carries TRBV3-1 (or the pseudogene TRBV3-2) and TRBJ2-4; 9 nucleotides match TRBD2. V was pared by 4 bases and J by 1 base, with 5 bases of the junction left unmatched. CDR3 length: 16 residues. Germline V CDR1 and CDR2: LGHDT, YNNKEL (reference sequence). The CDR3 protein is CASSPGGGAAKNIQYF. The CDR3 DNA reads TGTGCCAGCAGCCCTGGCGGGGGGGCTGCCAAAAACATTCAGTACTTC.

This clone showed up just a few times. The V call is TRBV25-1, the J call TRBJ2-1; D is undetermined. CDR3 length: 14 amino acids. Looked up from germline, CDR1 is MGHDK and CDR2 is SYGVNS. V dropped 2 bases and J dropped 12 bases, with 17 bases sitting between them. DNA for the CDR3: TGTGCCAGCAGTGAAACTCCCCCACCCTTGAGGCAGTTCTTC. Its translation: CASSETPPPLRQFF.

This chain connects TRBV23-1 to TRBJ1-5; 7 bases are a match to TRBD1. TRBV23-1 falls under the ORF class, with uncertain function. After removal of 1 base from V and 3 bases from J, the junction contained 6 bases not matched to a gene. There are 16 residues in the CDR3. The CDR3 reads CASSQCRQGVNQPQHF. CDR3 nucleotide sequence: TGCGCCAGCAGTCAATGCCGACAGGGAGTCAATCAGCCCCAGCATTTT.

The chain combines TRBV19 with TRBJ1-1, with 9 nucleotides matching TRBD1. The CDR3 spans 17 residues. Germline V CDR1 and CDR2: LNHDA, SQIVND (reference sequence). Trimming took 6 bases from V and 2 from J; bases not matched to a gene: 13. CDR3 loop: CASRGTTRDRENTEAFF. In DNA, the CDR3 is TGTGCCAGTAGAGGTACGACTCGGGACAGGGAAAACACTGAAGCTTTCTTT.

Notes on this clone: Other DNA sequences in the sample encode the same CDR3. The chain has TRBV12-3 or TRBV12-4 and TRBJ1-1, with TRBD1 matching over 7 bases. The junction had 3 bases not matched to a gene; V was cut back by 6 bases and J by 5 bases. The CDR3 is 12 residues long. In DNA form, the CDR3 reads TGTGCCAGCAGCCAGGGGGGAACTGAAGCTTTCTTT. It encodes CASSQGGTEAFF.

This chain connects TRBV30 to TRBJ2-2, with no clear D. Germline V gene data show CDR1 as GTSNPN and CDR2 as SVGIG (reference sequence). V lost 0 bases and J lost 6, with 14 bases in between. The CDR3 runs 15 residues. The CDR3 here is CAWSVRPQKPGELFF. Here the CDR3 DNA reads TGTGCCTGGAGTGTGAGGCCCCAGAAGCCCGGGGAGCTGTTTTTT.

This clone was found once. The genes are TRBV12-3 or TRBV12-4 and TRBJ1-2; the D is unclear. The V and J ends lost 6 bases and 4 bases respectively, with 12 bases between them. There are 13 residues in the CDR3. CDR3 bases: TGTGCCAGCAGCTATCTAAGCCTCTATGGCTACACCTTC. Residues: CASSYLSLYGYTF.

This clone was counted once. The chain employs TRBV28 and TRBJ1-2; TRBD1 aligns across 7 bases. The CDR3 has 16 amino acids. CDR1 is MDHEN, CDR2 SYDVKM, per germline. Unmatched junction bases numbered 12, after V lost 4 bases and J lost 4 bases. For the CDR3, the DNA is TGTGCCAGCAGTTCATCTTATCGGACAGGTCTCTATGGCTACACCTTC. Its protein is CASSSSYRTGLYGYTF.

The rearrangement links TRBV27 to TRBJ1-6, with 8 positions matching TRBD1. This CDR3 spans 15 amino acids. Germline assignment: CDR1 MNHEY and CDR2 SMNVEV (reference sequence). The trim removed 4 bases at V and 5 bases at J, leaving 4 bases unmatched. CDR3 in DNA: TGTGCCAGCAGTTCGGGACAGGTGGATAATTCACCCCTCCACTTT. Translating gives CASSSGQVDNSPLHF.

The chain has TRBV5-1 and TRBJ1-1; TRBD1 might be the D (5 bases). The germline V and J ends were trimmed by 4 bases and 1 base, with 14 bases remaining between them. Germline lookup yields CDR1 SGHRS and CDR2 YFSETQ. This CDR3 is built from 15 residues. The CDR3 loop is CASSGTGTWNTEAFF. The CDR3 DNA follows: TGCGCCAGCAGCGGGACTGGAACCTGGAACACTGAAGCTTTCTTT.

A few counts support this clone. The chain joins TRBV9 to TRBJ1-4; 10 bases agree with TRBD1. The CDR3 totals 16 residues. J lost 2 bases, V lost 4 bases, and 5 bases had no gene match. From germline, CDR1 is SGDLS and CDR2 YYNGEE. The CDR3 reads CASSFGTGVTNEKLFF. The CDR3 DNA is TGTGCCAGCAGCTTCGGGACAGGGGTTACTAATGAAAAACTGTTTTTT. Supplemented by reference TRBV9 and TRBJ1-4, the full variable domain reads DSGVTQTPKHLITATGQRVTLRCSPRSGDLSVYWYQQSLDQGLQFLIQYYNGEERAKGNILERFSAQQFPDLHSELNLSSLELGDSALYFCASSFGTGVTNEKLFFGSGTQLSVL.

This clone has just one count. CDR3 protein: CASSGQNTEAFF. As DNA, the CDR3 is TGTGCCAGCAGCGGCCAGAACACTGAAGCTTTCTTT. The gene calls are TRBV7-9 and TRBJ1-1; D not certain. Trimming stripped 5 bases from V and 1 base from J, with 5 bases between. The germline gives CDR1 SEHNR, CDR2 FQNEAQ (reference sequence). The CDR3 contains 12 residues.

The chain carries TRBV2 and TRBJ1-1, with D hard to call. The CDR3 length is 14 residues. Germline V gene data show CDR1 as SNHLY and CDR2 as FYNNEI. Deletions cut 1 base from V and 3 bases from J, with 9 bases between. CDR3 sequence: CASSEVTGDTEAFF. DNA of the CDR3: TGTGCCAGCAGTGAAGTTACCGGGGACACTGAAGCTTTCTTT. The full variable domain, with the rest looked up from reference TRBV2 and TRBJ1-1, is EPEVTQTPSHQVTQMGQEVILRCVPISNHLYFYWYRQILGQKVEFLVSFYNNEISEKSEIFDDQFSVERPDGSNFTLKIRSTKLEDSAMYFCASSEVTGDTEAFFGQGTRLTVV.